This is a list of T cell receptor beta chains from one sample in a study of Graves' ophthalmopathy and Graves' hyperthyroidism. Each CDR3 protein gets one entry after TCRdb re-called the multiplex PCR reads with MiXCR. The sample yields 170,000 or so distinct CDR3 sequences, approximately 38% seen once. The sequenced sample consisted of peripheral blood. The receptors stem from a woman aged 40 to 55 with Graves' ophthalmopathy. Each CDR3 is given with its conserved first and last residue. D genes are given only for firm matches. Part of the rows lack a size; the others show once, few, many or a class for expanded clones.

clone_size: once; j_call: TRBJ1-1; d_call: TRBD1; v_call: TRBV28; cdr3_aa: CASSSARRQGPNTEAFF; cdr3_nt: TGTGCCAGCAGTTCTGCGAGAAGACAGGGTCCGAACACTGAAGCTTTCTTT
clone_size: many; j_call: TRBJ1-2; d_call: .; v_call: TRBV6-2/TRBV6-3; cdr3_aa: CASSYSGPYGYTF; cdr3_nt: TGTGCCAGCAGTTACTCGGGGCCATATGGCTACACCTTC
clone_size: many; j_call: TRBJ2-7; d_call: .; v_call: TRBV7-2; cdr3_aa: CASSSKEVRWYEQYF; cdr3_nt: TGTGCCAGCAGCTCGAAGGAGGTGAGGTGGTACGAGCAGTACTTC
clone_size: many; j_call: TRBJ2-5; d_call: TRBD1; v_call: TRBV29-1; cdr3_aa: CSTSTGALETQYF; cdr3_nt: TGCAGCACCTCGACAGGGGCCCTCGAGACCCAGTACTTC
clone_size: many; j_call: TRBJ2-5; d_call: .; v_call: TRBV3-1; cdr3_aa: CASSPQTSNQETQYF; cdr3_nt: TGTGCCAGCAGCCCGCAGACATCAAACCAAGAGACCCAGTACTTC
clone_size: .; j_call: TRBJ1-1; d_call: .; v_call: TRBV28; cdr3_aa: CASSSPSGAMNTEAFF; cdr3_nt: TGTGCCAGCAGTAGCCCCTCAGGGGCAATGAACACTGAAGCTTTCTTT
clone_size: many; j_call: TRBJ2-7; d_call: TRBD2; v_call: TRBV11-3; cdr3_aa: CASSLVSSGGAYEQYF; cdr3_nt: TGTGCCAGCAGCTTAGTTTCCAGCGGGGGGGCCTACGAGCAGTACTTC
clone_size: many; j_call: TRBJ1-2; d_call: .; v_call: TRBV12-3/TRBV12-4; cdr3_aa: CASSPQDYGYTF; cdr3_nt: TGTGCCAGCAGCCCTCAGGACTATGGCTACACCTTC
clone_size: many; j_call: TRBJ1-5; d_call: .; v_call: TRBV12-3/TRBV12-4; cdr3_aa: CASSFSNQPQHF; cdr3_nt: TGTGCCAGCAGTTTTAGCAATCAGCCCCAGCATTTT
clone_size: .; j_call: TRBJ1-3; d_call: .; v_call: TRBV30; cdr3_aa: CAWNRDGNTIYF; cdr3_nt: TGTGCCTGGAACCGGGACGGAAACACCATATATTTT
clone_size: many; j_call: TRBJ2-5; d_call: TRBD1; v_call: TRBV24-1; cdr3_aa: CATGDRAQTQYF; cdr3_nt: TGTGCCACCGGCGACAGGGCTCAGACCCAGTACTTC
clone_size: .; j_call: TRBJ2-7; d_call: .; v_call: TRBV6-5; cdr3_aa: CASSSRTVSYEQYF; cdr3_nt: TGTGCCAGCAGTTCTCGGACGGTTTCCTACGAGCAGTACTTC
clone_size: .; j_call: TRBJ2-2; d_call: .; v_call: TRBV10-1; cdr3_aa: CASSESITGELFF; cdr3_nt: TGCGCCAGCAGTGAGTCGATTACCGGGGAGCTGTTTTTT
clone_size: .; j_call: TRBJ2-5; d_call: .; v_call: TRBV18; cdr3_aa: CASSPPSQQETQYF; cdr3_nt: TGTGCCAGCTCACCACCCTCACAGCAAGAGACCCAGTACTTC
clone_size: .; j_call: TRBJ2-5; d_call: TRBD2; v_call: TRBV6-5; cdr3_aa: CASSFSLAVQETQYF; cdr3_nt: TGTGCCAGCAGTTTCTCGCTAGCGGTTCAAGAGACCCAGTACTTC
clone_size: many; j_call: TRBJ2-6; d_call: TRBD1; v_call: TRBV6-2/TRBV6-3; cdr3_aa: CASSAQGFGANVLTF; cdr3_nt: TGTGCCAGCAGTGCACAGGGGTTCGGGGCCAACGTCCTGACTTTC
clone_size: .; j_call: TRBJ1-2; d_call: TRBD1; v_call: TRBV6-1; cdr3_aa: CASRQGAYGYTF; cdr3_nt: TGTGCCAGCAGGCAGGGGGCATATGGCTACACCTTC
clone_size: many; j_call: TRBJ1-5; d_call: .; v_call: TRBV6-5; cdr3_aa: CASSYSSGLSQPQHF; cdr3_nt: TGTGCCAGCAGTTACTCGTCCGGTCTTAGTCAGCCCCAGCATTTT
clone_size: many; j_call: TRBJ1-1; d_call: .; v_call: TRBV5-1; cdr3_aa: CASSLEWGFGFTEAFF; cdr3_nt: TGCGCCAGCAGCTTGGAGTGGGGGTTTGGGTTCACTGAAGCTTTCTTT
clone_size: .; j_call: TRBJ2-7; d_call: TRBD2; v_call: TRBV11-2; cdr3_aa: CASSLGTSGFFHYEQYF; cdr3_nt: TGTGCCAGCAGCTTAGGGACTAGCGGTTTTTTCCACTACGAGCAGTACTTC
clone_size: many; j_call: TRBJ2-5; d_call: .; v_call: TRBV2; cdr3_aa: CASGRDGQETQYF; cdr3_nt: TGTGCCAGCGGACGGGACGGACAAGAGACCCAGTACTTC
clone_size: .; j_call: TRBJ1-2; d_call: TRBD1; v_call: TRBV24-1; cdr3_aa: CATSDPGTGVLAF; cdr3_nt: TGTGCCACCAGTGACCCCGGGACAGGGGTATTGGCTTTC
clone_size: many; j_call: TRBJ1-1; d_call: .; v_call: TRBV12-3/TRBV12-4; cdr3_aa: CASSLQVNSNTEAFF; cdr3_nt: TGTGCCAGCAGTTTGCAGGTTAACTCGAACACTGAAGCTTTCTTT
clone_size: many; j_call: TRBJ1-1; d_call: .; v_call: TRBV2; cdr3_aa: CASSAGRMNTEAFF; cdr3_nt: TGTGCCAGCAGTGCAGGTCGGATGAACACTGAAGCTTTCTTT
clone_size: many; j_call: TRBJ1-1; d_call: .; v_call: TRBV6-5; cdr3_aa: CASSSRQDPAFF; cdr3_nt: TGTGCCAGCAGTTCCCGACAGGATCCTGCTTTCTTT
clone_size: once; j_call: TRBJ2-7; d_call: TRBD1; v_call: TRBV20-1; cdr3_aa: CSASRAQGYEQYF; cdr3_nt: TGCAGTGCTTCCCGCGCACAGGGGTACGAGCAGTACTTC
clone_size: many; j_call: TRBJ1-2; d_call: .; v_call: TRBV12-3/TRBV12-4; cdr3_aa: CAIKHVELSYGYTF; cdr3_nt: TGTGCCATCAAACATGTGGAGTTGTCCTATGGCTACACCTTC
clone_size: .; j_call: TRBJ2-7; d_call: .; v_call: TRBV12-3/TRBV12-4; cdr3_aa: CASSVGFVEQYF; cdr3_nt: TGTGCCAGCAGTGTGGGCTTCGTCGAGCAGTACTTC
clone_size: .; j_call: TRBJ1-5; d_call: .; v_call: TRBV6-2/TRBV6-3; cdr3_aa: CASSVHIQPQHF; cdr3_nt: TGTGCCAGCAGTGTACACATTCAGCCCCAGCATTTT
clone_size: many; j_call: TRBJ2-5; d_call: .; v_call: TRBV5-1; cdr3_aa: CASSLRGADLETQYF; cdr3_nt: TGCGCCAGCAGCTTGCGGGGAGCGGACCTTGAGACCCAGTACTTC
clone_size: many; j_call: TRBJ1-5; d_call: TRBD1; v_call: TRBV10-3; cdr3_aa: CAISSSSGGGSNQPQHF; cdr3_nt: TGTGCCATCAGTTCTTCTTCAGGGGGCGGAAGCAATCAGCCCCAGCATTTT
clone_size: few; j_call: TRBJ2-5; d_call: .; v_call: TRBV7-8; cdr3_aa: CASSLGPGETQYF; cdr3_nt: TGTGCCAGCAGCTTGGGGCCAGGAGAGACCCAGTACTTC
clone_size: few; j_call: TRBJ2-7; d_call: TRBD1; v_call: TRBV7-8; cdr3_aa: CASSSRNRGAEQYF; cdr3_nt: TGTGCCAGCAGCTCCCGTAACAGGGGTGCCGAGCAGTACTTC
clone_size: many; j_call: TRBJ1-5; d_call: TRBD1; v_call: TRBV12-3/TRBV12-4; cdr3_aa: CTSRRTGGGNQPQHF; cdr3_nt: TGTACCAGCAGACGTACAGGGGGGGGCAATCAGCCCCAGCATTTT
clone_size: .; j_call: TRBJ2-7; d_call: .; v_call: TRBV28; cdr3_aa: CASTPAAGIGSYEQYF; cdr3_nt: TGTGCCAGCACCCCGGCGGCAGGGATTGGGTCCTACGAGCAGTACTTC
clone_size: .; j_call: TRBJ2-7; d_call: .; v_call: TRBV6-1; cdr3_aa: CAINEGGAGEQYF; cdr3_nt: TGTGCCATCAACGAGGGGGGGGCTGGGGAGCAGTACTTC
clone_size: many; j_call: TRBJ2-7; d_call: .; v_call: TRBV6-1; cdr3_aa: CASKTPYEQYF; cdr3_nt: TGTGCCAGCAAGACCCCCTACGAGCAGTACTTC
clone_size: many; j_call: TRBJ2-5; d_call: .; v_call: TRBV7-9; cdr3_aa: CASSPQGGLETQYF; cdr3_nt: TGTGCCAGCAGTCCTCAGGGCGGGCTAGAGACCCAGTACTTC
clone_size: many; j_call: TRBJ2-7; d_call: TRBD1; v_call: TRBV6-1; cdr3_aa: CASRRTGGSHCYEQYF; cdr3_nt: TGTGCCAGCAGGAGGACAGGGGGTTCCCATTGCTACGAGCAGTACTTC
clone_size: .; j_call: TRBJ2-7; d_call: .; v_call: TRBV19; cdr3_aa: CAIDPGQSLYEQYF; cdr3_nt: TGTGCCATTGACCCGGGACAAAGTCTGTACGAGCAGTACTTC